Below are 28 T cell receptor beta chains sequenced from a single sample in a study of blood T cell repertoires in COVID-19. Only in-frame clones appear in the TCRdb table, and some are missing; sequencing was by immunoSEQ multiplex PCR. The data show about 92,000 clones, with 80% seen just once and 8% to 9% held by the top ten. Sequenced sample: peripheral blood. These receptors came from a man aged 50 to 60 who had recovered from COVID-19.

This chain joins TRBV25-1 and TRBJ2-2, with D perhaps TRBD2 (5 bases). CDR3 length: 12 residues. Per germline, CDR1 MGHDK and CDR2 SYGVNS. Trimming left V 10 bases short and J 7 bases short, with 13 bases between. CDR3 DNA: TGTGCCAACCGCTTGGGGAGCGGGGAGCTGTTTTTT. Translation gives CANRLGSGELFF.

This chain joins TRBV29-1 and TRBJ1-1; 7 positions match TRBD1. V gave up 7 bases and J gave up 10 bases; unmatched junction bases: 12. This CDR3 spans 12 amino acids. CDR1 is SQVTM and CDR2 is ANQGSEA in the germline V gene. In nucleotides, the CDR3 is TGCAGCGGTTGGGACAGTACTCCTAGAGCTTTCTTT. Translating gives CSGWDSTPRAFF.

This clone came up a few times. This chain connects TRBV5-6 to TRBJ2-1; 8 bases map to TRBD2. The germline V gene has CDR1 SGHDT and CDR2 YYEEEE. Trimming removed 0 bases from V and 9 bases from J; junction bases left unmatched: 8. The CDR3 has 15 residues. The CDR3 loop reads CASSLAEREYGEQFF. CDR3 DNA: TGTGCCAGCAGCTTGGCGGAGCGGGAGTACGGTGAGCAGTTCTTC.

The table lists this clone with a few counts. This sequence joins TRBV6-2 or TRBV6-3 and TRBJ2-7; 14 bases map to TRBD2. Germline CDR1 MNHEY, CDR2 SVGEGT. This CDR3 contains 14 residues. Germline trimming cut 5 bases from V and 6 bases from J; bases unmatched to any gene: 3. The CDR3: CASSRLAGGGEQYF. The CDR3, as DNA: TGTGCCAGCAGTCGACTAGCGGGAGGGGGCGAGCAGTACTTC.

The rearrangement links TRBV7-3 to TRBJ1-2, with 7 bases fitting TRBD1. V was pared by 5 bases and J by 6 bases, with 12 bases of the junction left unmatched. The CDR3 runs to 15 residues. Germline lookup yields CDR1 SGHTA and CDR2 FQGTGA. In nucleotides, the CDR3 is TGTGCCAGCAGCCCACAGGGGCTGCCACACAATGGCTACACCTTC. This codes for CASSPQGLPHNGYTF.

In this sample, this clone turned up a few times. The chain carries TRBV6-6 and TRBJ2-1, with D hard to call. This CDR3 is built from 14 residues. The V and J ends lost 5 bases and 2 bases respectively, with 10 bases between them. Germline V gives CDR1 MNHNY, CDR2 SVGAGI (reference sequence). The CDR3 protein is CASSTPTTYNEQFF. The CDR3 DNA is TGTGCCAGCAGTACCCCAACAACCTACAATGAGCAGTTCTTC.

This chain connects TRBV24-1 to TRBJ2-1; D is unclear. The CDR3 contains 12 residues. Germline V CDR1 and CDR2: KGHDR, SFDVKD. V shed 1 base and J shed 10 bases, with 7 bases lying between them. CDR3 bases: TGTGCCACCAGTGATTTCGGTTCCGAGCAGTTCTTC. Residues: CATSDFGSEQFF.

The rearrangement links TRBV6-4 to TRBJ2-1, with 12 bases lining up with TRBD2. V lost 0 bases and J lost 5; bases outside the gene matches: 2. Germline V gene data show CDR1 as MRHNA and CDR2 as SNTAGT. CDR3 length equals 16 residues. In nucleotides, the CDR3 is TGTGCCAGCAGTGACTCCGGGACTAGCGGGCACAATGAGCAGTTCTTC. Its translation is CASSDSGTSGHNEQFF.

The chain couples TRBV15 to TRBJ1-2; D is unresolved. CDR1 and CDR2 (germline): LNHNV, YYDKDF (reference sequence). The CDR3 has 15 residues. V gave up 0 bases and J gave up 4 bases, with 12 bases separating them. The CDR3 DNA is TGTGCCACCAGCAGAGATAAGGGTGGAGGCTATGGCTACACCTTC. It specifies CATSRDKGGGYGYTF.

This chain joins TRBV4-3 and TRBJ1-5; D remains unclear. CDR3 length: 20 amino acids. V was trimmed by 0 bases and J by 2 bases, leaving 23 bases between them. The germline V gene encodes CDR1 LGHNA and CDR2 YSLEER. The CDR3: CASSQEALGRGRVGNQPQHF. The CDR3 bases are TGCGCCAGCAGCCAAGAAGCGTTAGGCCGCGGGAGAGTCGGCAATCAGCCCCAGCATTTT.

The chain has TRBV9 and TRBJ2-1; D is possibly TRBD2 (6 bases). The CDR3 spans 15 residues. Germline CDR1 SGDLS, CDR2 YYNGEE. V was clipped by 2 bases and J by 3 bases, with 12 bases between them. CDR3 sequence reads: CASSVRASVYNEQFF. The CDR3 bases are TGTGCCAGCAGCGTGAGGGCTAGCGTCTACAATGAGCAGTTCTTC.

The genes are TRBV21-1 and TRBJ2-2; the listed D gene, TRBD1, was not tested against the DNA. TRBV21-1 is deemed a pseudogene. The CDR3 totals 16 residues. The CDR3 region is CASTLHRVGYTGELFF. The CDR3 bases are TGTGCCAGCACCTTACACAGGGTCGGGTACACCGGGGAGCTGTTTTTT.

The chain combines TRBV6-5 with TRBJ1-1; D gene unclear. Germline CDR1 reads MNHEY; CDR2 reads SVGAGI. Trimming pared 6 bases from V and 11 bases from J, leaving 16 bases between. This CDR3 spans 12 amino acids. The CDR3 nucleotides are TGTGCCAGCAGATCCCCTGTCAGGAGGGCTTTCTTT. It is translated as CASRSPVRRAFF.

V is TRBV25-1 and J is TRBJ2-7; D might be TRBD1 (5 bases). Germline-derived CDR1 and CDR2 are MGHDK and SYGVNS. V shed 5 bases and J shed 2 bases, with 10 bases lying between them. The length of the CDR3 is 13 residues. The DNA of the CDR3 is TGTGCCAGCAGTTTTCAGGGCCCCTACGAGCAGTACTTC. It codes for CASSFQGPYEQYF.

This clone appeared once. The gene calls are TRBV5-4 and TRBJ1-6; TRBD1 aligns across 8 bases. The germline CDR1 and CDR2 sequences are SGHNT and YYREEE (reference sequence). CDR3 size: 13 residues. CDR3 bases: TGTGCTATCCAGGACAGGGCCAACTCACCCCTCCACTTT. As protein: CAIQDRANSPLHF. Together with reference TRBV5-4 and TRBJ1-6, the CDR3 gives the full variable domain: ETGVTQSPTHLIKTRGQQVTLRCSSQSGHNTVSWYQQALGQGPQFIFQYYREEENGRGNFPPRFSGLQFPNYSSELNVNALELDDSALYLCAIQDRANSPLHFGNGTRLTVT.

The chain couples TRBV9 to TRBJ1-2, with 8 bases matching TRBD1. V lost 4 bases to trimming and J lost 8 bases; unmatched junction nucleotides: 13. Germline V gene data show CDR1 as SGDLS and CDR2 as YYNGEE. This CDR3 region has 15 residues. As DNA, the CDR3 is TGTGCCAGCAGCTCGAGCCGGGACAGGTCCTTAGGCTACACCTTC. Its protein is CASSSSRDRSLGYTF.

This clone came up many times. The J gene is TRBJ2-7, the V gene TRBV6-2 or TRBV6-3, with 9 bases fitting TRBD2. After removal of 4 bases from V and 2 bases from J, the junction contained 3 bases not matched to a gene. Germline CDR1 MNHEY, CDR2 SVGEGT. The CDR3 consists of 14 residues. The CDR3 nucleotides read TGTGCCAGCAGTTCGAGACTAGCGGCCTACGAGCAGTACTTC. Its translation: CASSSRLAAYEQYF.

This clone showed up just once. The rearrangement uses TRBV10-3 and TRBJ2-5; TRBD2 matches at 12 bases. Germline V gives CDR1 ENHRY, CDR2 SYGVKD. There are 14 residues in the CDR3. The V and J ends lost 6 bases and 7 bases, in that order; junction bases with no gene match: 6. CDR3 sequence (DNA): TGTGCCATCAGGCCGGGACTAGCGGGTGGGACCCAGTACTTC. Its protein product is CAIRPGLAGGTQYF.

The chain carries TRBV18 and TRBJ1-2; 8 bases agree with TRBD1. The CDR3 is 16 residues long. V lost 2 bases and J lost 2; bases outside the gene matches: 7. Germline CDR1 is KGHSH and CDR2 is LQKENI. The CDR3 here is CASSPIVGQGNYGYTF. The DNA of the CDR3 is TGTGCCAGCTCACCAATCGTAGGACAGGGCAACTATGGCTACACCTTC.

The rearrangement uses TRBV9 and TRBJ2-1; 7 positions match TRBD2. The CDR3 has 15 residues. Losses at the gene ends were 4 bases for V and 5 bases for J; bases not matched to a gene: 9. The germline V gene has CDR1 SGDLS and CDR2 YYNGEE. Here the CDR3 reads CASSISTGRDNEQFF. CDR3 nucleotides: TGTGCCAGCAGCATTTCTACGGGGAGGGACAATGAGCAGTTCTTC.

This chain connects TRBV6-5 to TRBJ1-1, with a possible D match to TRBD1 (6 bases). Germline V gene lookup returns CDR1 MNHEY and CDR2 SVGAGI. The CDR3 length is 14 residues. Between the trimmed V and J ends, which lost 6 bases and 0 bases, there was a span of 11 bases. The CDR3 sequence is CASRIDRLNTEAFF. In DNA form, the CDR3 reads TGTGCCAGCAGAATAGACAGGTTGAACACTGAAGCTTTCTTT.

The chain joins TRBV12-5 to TRBJ1-1, with D possibly TRBD1 on 5 matching bases. V was cut by 7 bases and J by 4 bases, with 16 bases left in between. The length of the CDR3 is 14 residues. Looked up from germline, CDR1 is LGHNT and CDR2 is FRNRAP. The chain's CDR3 is CASALSGGITEAFF. CDR3 nucleotide sequence: TGTGCTAGTGCCCTCTCCGGGGGGATCACTGAAGCTTTCTTT.

This clone is medium-sized by share. The gene calls are TRBV6-5 and TRBJ1-4; possibly TRBD1 for D (5 bases). CDR1 is MNHEY, CDR2 SVGAGI, per germline. V lost 6 bases to trimming and J lost 0 bases, with 8 bases between them. This CDR3 region has 14 residues. The CDR3, as DNA: TGTGCCAGCAGATTGACAGCAACTAATGAAAAACTGTTTTTT. Amino acids: CASRLTATNEKLFF.

The chain couples TRBV24-1 to TRBJ2-3, with 9 positions matching TRBD1. There are 15 residues in the CDR3. Losses at the gene ends were 3 bases for V and 5 bases for J; bases not matched to a gene: 5. Germline CDR1 is KGHDR and CDR2 is SFDVKD. The chain's CDR3 is CATSDTQGAIDTQYF. In nucleotides, the CDR3 is TGTGCCACCAGTGATACACAGGGGGCTATAGATACGCAGTATTTT.

The chain has TRBV20-1 and TRBJ1-2; 9 positions match TRBD1. This CDR3 is built from 14 residues. Germline CDR1 reads DFQATT; CDR2 reads SNEGSKA (reference sequence). The J segment lost 2 bases and the V segment lost 3 bases, leaving 4 bases of the junction unmatched. CDR3 sequence: CSASQGQGNYGYTF. The CDR3 DNA follows: TGCAGTGCTAGTCAGGGACAGGGCAACTATGGCTACACCTTC.

V is TRBV28 and J is TRBJ2-5; maybe TRBD1 (5 bases). CDR1 MDHEN and CDR2 SYDVKM come from the germline V gene. The V end lost 4 bases, the J end lost 1 base, and 13 bases lay between the germline ends. The CDR3 is 15 amino acids. CDR3 amino acids: CASSSRGQVQETQYF. The CDR3 DNA follows: TGTGCCAGCAGTTCTAGAGGACAAGTCCAAGAGACCCAGTACTTC.

CDR3 sequence (DNA): TGTGCCAGCAGCTTGGGGGGCGCGACCTACGAGCAGTACTTC. The encoded protein is CASSLGGATYEQYF. J is TRBJ2-7 and V is TRBV5-5, with D perhaps TRBD1 (5 bases). In germline, CDR1 is SGHKS, CDR2 YYEKEE (reference sequence). V gave up 0 bases and J gave up 2 bases, with 9 bases separating them. This CDR3 contains 14 residues.

The chain links TRBV19 to TRBJ1-2, with 9 bases that match TRBD1. V trimming: 6 bases; J trimming: 0 bases; junction bases outside the gene matches: 2. CDR1 is LNHDA, CDR2 SQIVND, per germline (reference sequence). The CDR3 has 14 residues. The CDR3 nucleotides read TGTGCCAGTAGCGACAGGGGGTCTAACTATGGCTACACCTTC. As protein: CASSDRGSNYGYTF.